The entry that follows covers one T cell receptor beta chain sequence. Its specificity is not known. The data were obtained in a study of CD8+CD57+ T cells in acquired aplastic anemia. Study-wide background: DNA from sorted CD4+ and CD8+ cells averaged approximately 3.5 ug. Read counts for CD4+ cells (from healthy donors) averaged around 10 million.

The ends were cut back, 1 base at V and 3 bases at J, with 7 bases in the middle. This CDR3 is 13 amino acids long. CDR1 and CDR2 from the germline V gene are DFQATT and SNEGSKA (reference sequence). TCR beta VDJ and CDR3 profiles were obtained from a genomic DNA template. TCRdb redid the calling of the reads with MiXCR, one entry per CDR3 protein. The sample lists approximately 50,000 distinct CDR3 sequences, approximately 72% seen once, with about a third in the top ten. Study-wide results and caveats: Patients versus controls showed no significant CD8+ Simpson's diversity difference. The number of CD8+ CDR3 sequences shared by patients and controls was fewer than 35.

The sequenced material came from sorted CD4+, CD8+, or CD8+CD57+ T cells (not recorded which) from PBMCs. The chain uses TRBV20-1 and TRBJ1-3; D is ambiguous. This clonotype was sampled from a human donor in good health, serving as a control. CDR3 sequence: CSARGGNGNTIYF. The DNA for the CDR3 is TGCAGTGCTAGAGGGGGTAATGGAAACACCATATATTTT.